This T cell receptor beta chain is from a study of T cells after yellow fever vaccination. The overall study: Preparation used SMART-Seq v4 Ultra Low Input for the low-cell-number fractions.

By 5'RACE template switching, TCR cDNA was produced, with a universal primer site and UMIs added in the process. TCRdb redid the calling of the 5' RACE reads with MiXCR, one entry per CDR3 protein. The sample lists under 150,000 distinct CDR3 sequences; approximately 7.7% were seen once. Findings of the study overall: Primary-vaccination clones mostly resurfaced post-booster (96% CD4, under 90% CD8). Weaker overall, the secondary response nonetheless peaked faster (day 5 versus 15).

Many counts were recorded for this clonotype. Its antigen is as yet unknown. Germline V gene sequence: CDR1 MNHEY, CDR2 SVGAGI. The length of the CDR3 is 11 residues. The V end was cut by 6 bases, the J end by 8 bases, with 7 bases between. The sequence was obtained from a man aged 30 to 45 who received the YFV17D yellow fever vaccine. This sample comprised CD4+ T cells sorted from PBMCs, obtained 5 days after the yellow fever booster vaccination. The chain recombines TRBV6-5 with TRBJ2-2; D ambiguous. CDR3 DNA: TGTGCCAGCAGCCTTGAAGGGGAGCTGTTTTTT. Amino acids: CASSLEGELFF.